This TCR beta chain was retrieved from a study of cytomegalovirus exposure and HLA in healthy donors. With 60 Vbeta and 13 Jbeta primers, the PCR was carried out. The repertoire was sequenced with immunoSEQ multiplex PCR; TCRdb's copy has only in-frame clones and lacks some. This table has 100,000 or so clones, approximately 78% appearing once. Of note for this clone: Its matching antigen is unknown. The germline gene is not matched at one end of the junction; a read error may be the cause.

Points from the study as a whole: Per published reports, the classifier diagnosed cytomegalovirus status with high specificity and sensitivity. Judged likely to be a sequencing artifact was a cluster of highly shared sequence variants. A few chains tied to CMV proved CMV antigen-specific in vitro. As a later analysis revealed, most CMV-associated TCR beta chains appeared HLA-restricted.

CDR1 is SEHNR and CDR2 is FQNEAQ in the germline V gene (reference sequence). The length of the CDR3 is 16 residues. The chain combines TRBV7-9 with TRBJ2-5, with 9 bases matching TRBD1. The TCR was taken from a man aged 40-55 years in good health and CMV-seronegative. The sequencing sample was made of PBMCs. CDR3: CSSSLDRDRVLETQYF. CDR3 coding DNA: TGTTCCAGCAGCTTGGACCGGGACAGGGTGTTGGAGACCCAGTACTTC.